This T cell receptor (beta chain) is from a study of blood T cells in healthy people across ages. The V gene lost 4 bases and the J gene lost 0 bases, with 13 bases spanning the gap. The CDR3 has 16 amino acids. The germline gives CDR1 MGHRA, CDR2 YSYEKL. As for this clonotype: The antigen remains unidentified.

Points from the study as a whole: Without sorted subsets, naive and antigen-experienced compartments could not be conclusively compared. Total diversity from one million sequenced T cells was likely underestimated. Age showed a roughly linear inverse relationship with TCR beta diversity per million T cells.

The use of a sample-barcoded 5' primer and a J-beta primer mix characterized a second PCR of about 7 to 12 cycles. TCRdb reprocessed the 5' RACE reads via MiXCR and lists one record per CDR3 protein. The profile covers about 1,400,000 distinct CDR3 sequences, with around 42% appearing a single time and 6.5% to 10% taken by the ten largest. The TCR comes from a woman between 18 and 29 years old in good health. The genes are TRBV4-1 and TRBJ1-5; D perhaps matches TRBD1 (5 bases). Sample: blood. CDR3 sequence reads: CASSLSGTDSNQPQHF. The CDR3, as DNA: TGCGCCAGCAGCCTCAGCGGGACGGATAGCAATCAGCCCCAGCATTTT.